This T cell receptor (beta chain) was retrieved from a study of cytomegalovirus exposure and HLA in healthy donors. Study observations and caveats: Reports indicated that the classifier achieved high specificity and sensitivity in diagnosing cytomegalovirus status. What a later analysis showed was that several of the most significant clusters appeared linked to common viral pathogens. Later on, an analysis tied 15,000 to 20,000 TCR beta sequences to HLA alleles at 0.05 false discovery rate.

Donors in the study were healthy people who gave bone marrow. The PCR employed 60 Vbeta primers together with 13 Jbeta primers. Profiling relied on immunoSEQ multiplex PCR, and the TCRdb table lists in-frame clones only, not all of them. The data show 160,000 or so clones, 60% to 80% seen once. A word on this clone: The antigen remains unidentified.

Germline V CDR1 and CDR2: ENHRY, SYGVKD. Trimming removed 1 base from V and 6 bases from J, with 13 bases in between. This CDR3 has 14 amino acids. The V and J genes are TRBV10-3 and TRBJ2-7, with D possibly matching TRBD2 (6 bases). The receptor's source is a man younger than 45 in good health and CMV-seropositive. The sequencing sample was made of PBMCs. CDR3 nucleotides: TGTGCCATCAGTGAGTTGGGTGGGAGGTCCGAGCAGTACTTC. Protein: CAISELGGRSEQYF.